A single sample gave rise to the 24 T cell receptor beta chains below, sequenced in a study of T cell responses to AZD1222 COVID-19 vaccine. Sequencing was performed with immunoSEQ multiplex PCR; in TCRdb, only in-frame clones are kept and a portion is missing. The sample has 150,000 to 250,000 clones, 90% to 95% seen once. The sequences come from peripheral blood, collected 28 days after the second AZD1222 dose. All receptors derive from an adult who received the AZD1222 COVID-19 vaccine.

This rearrangement joins TRBV27 to TRBJ2-7; 7 nucleotides align to TRBD1. There are 15 residues in the CDR3. Germline V CDR1 and CDR2: MNHEY, SMNVEV (reference sequence). With 2 bases clipped from V and 2 bases from J, the junction kept 6 bases outside the gene matches. The CDR3, as DNA: TGTGCCAGCAGTTTAACTTGGGACAGCCCCTACGAGCAGTACTTC. This translates into CASSLTWDSPYEQYF.

The chain has TRBV4-3 and TRBJ1-2, with 8 bases that match TRBD1. CDR3 length: 14 amino acids. Germline CDR1 reads LGHNA; CDR2 reads YSLEER. Unmatched junction bases numbered 5, after V lost 0 bases and J lost 8 bases. CDR3 DNA sequence: TGCGCCAGCAGCCAAGATGGGTGGACAGGGGGCTACACCTTC. Protein: CASSQDGWTGGYTF.

The CDR3 spells CASSGTGEPQHF. CDR3 nucleotides: TGTGCCAGCTCCGGGACAGGGGAGCCCCAGCATTTT. The chain has TRBV18 and TRBJ1-5; 10 bases match TRBD1. Looked up from germline, CDR1 is KGHSH and CDR2 is LQKENI. V lost 6 bases and J lost 8; bases outside the gene matches: 1. The length of the CDR3 is 12 residues.

In DNA form, the CDR3 reads TGTGCCAGCAGTTACTCCAGGAATGAGCAGTTCTTC. Translation gives CASSYSRNEQFF. The genes are TRBV6-6 and TRBJ2-1; D unresolved. The germline V and J ends were trimmed by 0 bases and 7 bases, with 4 bases remaining between them. The CDR3 sequence is 12 residues long. The germline gives CDR1 MNHNY, CDR2 SVGAGI (reference sequence).

The chain employs TRBV7-9 and TRBJ2-7; D tentatively reads TRBD1 or TRBD2 (5 bases each). CDR1 and CDR2 (germline): SEHNR, FQNEAQ (reference sequence). The CDR3 is 13 amino acids. Trimming left V 2 bases short and J 5 bases short, with 10 bases between. The CDR3 DNA follows: TGTGCCAGCAGCTTAAAGGGGAGACACGAGCAGTACTTC. Translated, it gives CASSLKGRHEQYF. The variable domain in full, completed from reference TRBV7-9 and TRBJ2-7, reads DTGVSQNPRHKITKRGQNVTFRCDPISEHNRLYWYRQTLGQGPEFLTYFQNEAQLEKSRLLSDRFSAERPKGSFSTLEIQRTEQGDSAMYLCASSLKGRHEQYFGPGTRLTVT.

The chain couples TRBV27 to TRBJ2-1, with 8 bases matching TRBD1. The CDR3 is 18 residues long. V shed 0 bases and J 4 bases; nucleotides not matched to a gene: 11. Germline V gene sequence: CDR1 MNHEY, CDR2 SMNVEV (reference sequence). The CDR3 reads CASSLSIYRDRNYNEQFF. The CDR3 DNA is TGTGCCAGCAGTTTATCAATCTACCGGGACAGGAATTACAATGAGCAGTTCTTC.

The V call is TRBV30, the J call TRBJ1-5, with 8 bases identical to TRBD1. Germline V gene sequence: CDR1 GTSNPN, CDR2 SVGIG (reference sequence). Trimming took 2 bases from V and 5 from J; bases not matched to a gene: 5. The CDR3 sequence is 14 residues long. CDR3 in amino acids: CAWSLQGVDQPQHF. As DNA, the CDR3 is TGTGCCTGGAGTTTACAGGGGGTAGATCAGCCCCAGCATTTT.

The chain has TRBV3-1 (or the pseudogene TRBV3-2) and TRBJ2-3, with a weak D call TRBD2 (6 bases). The V and J ends lost 4 bases and 0 bases respectively, with 11 bases between them. The germline V gene has CDR1 LGHDT and CDR2 YNNKEL (reference sequence). The CDR3 spans 15 residues. CDR3 loop: CASSPAGTSTDTQYF. In DNA, the CDR3 is TGTGCCAGCAGCCCGGCGGGGACTAGCACAGATACGCAGTATTTT.

The V gene is TRBV19, the J gene TRBJ1-5; D is unclear. With 3 bases removed from V and 1 base from J, the gap between germline ends came to 7 bases. Per the germline V gene, CDR1 is LNHDA and CDR2 is SQIVND (reference sequence). The CDR3 sequence is 14 residues long. Here the CDR3 DNA reads TGTGCCAGTAGTATGGAAACCAGCAATCAGCCCCAGCATTTT. Translating gives CASSMETSNQPQHF.

The chain combines TRBV19 with TRBJ2-3, with D maybe TRBD1 (6 bases). There are 13 residues in the CDR3. V lost 9 bases, J lost 2 bases, and 12 bases lay in between. Germline CDR1 reads LNHDA; CDR2 reads SQIVND (reference sequence). This CDR3 reads CASTGQITDTQYF. Written as DNA, the CDR3 is TGTGCCAGCACAGGACAGATCACAGATACGCAGTATTTT.

This clone has a single count. The chain couples TRBV2 to TRBJ2-1; TRBD2 agrees at 14 bases. The trim removed 2 bases at V and 4 bases at J, leaving 19 bases unmatched. This CDR3 is built from 22 residues. Germline-derived CDR1 and CDR2 are SNHLY and FYNNEI. The CDR3 here is CASSESIEGTSGRGLGYNEQFF. The CDR3 DNA sequence: TGTGCCAGCAGTGAATCAATAGAGGGGACTAGCGGGAGAGGCCTGGGATACAATGAGCAGTTCTTC.

The gene calls are TRBV7-2 and TRBJ2-1; 10 bases agree with TRBD2. Germline trimming cut 5 bases from V and 4 bases from J; bases unmatched to any gene: 5. CDR3 length: 15 amino acids. In germline, CDR1 is SGHTA, CDR2 FQGNSA. The CDR3 loop reads CASSLGLAAYNEQFF. CDR3 coding DNA: TGTGCCAGCAGCCTAGGACTAGCGGCATACAATGAGCAGTTCTTC.

V usage is TRBV4-2 and J usage is TRBJ1-2; 8 bases align to TRBD1. Germline trimming cut 4 bases from V and 6 bases from J; bases unmatched to any gene: 10. The CDR3 length is 15 residues. Germline CDR1 LGHNA, CDR2 YNFKEQ. CDR3 region: CASSLPPGQEHGYTF. DNA of the CDR3: TGTGCCAGCAGCCTCCCCCCGGGACAGGAGCATGGCTACACCTTC.

This clone was detected once. The chain employs TRBV2 and TRBJ2-5, with D possibly called TRBD1 or TRBD2 (5 bases each). The germline gives CDR1 SNHLY, CDR2 FYNNEI. Trimming left V 6 bases short and J 5 bases short, with 7 bases between. The CDR3 contains 11 residues. In DNA form, the CDR3 reads TGTGCCAGCAGCGAGGGGGAGACCCAGTACTTC. This gives the protein CASSEGETQYF.

The chain couples TRBV15 to TRBJ2-2, with D possibly TRBD1 on 6 matching bases. The CDR3 spans 16 residues. Trimming shortened V by 1 base and J by 4 bases, and 13 bases separated the two germline ends. Germline V gives CDR1 LNHNV, CDR2 YYDKDF (reference sequence). As DNA, the CDR3 is TGTGCCACCAGCAGAGCCCAGACAGGCCGCACCGGGGAGCTGTTTTTT. It codes for CATSRAQTGRTGELFF.

This clone was counted a few times. The genes are TRBV24-1 and TRBJ1-2; 8 bases map to TRBD1. The CDR3 has 14 amino acids. Germline V CDR1 and CDR2: KGHDR, SFDVKD. With 3 bases clipped from V and 8 bases from J, the junction kept 7 bases outside the gene matches. Here the CDR3 reads CATSDASGGGGYTF. CDR3 nucleotides: TGTGCCACCAGTGATGCCTCAGGGGGCGGCGGCTACACCTTC.

The chain is built from TRBV18 and TRBJ1-2, with TRBD1 matching 7 bases. This CDR3 spans 17 amino acids. Unmatched junction bases numbered 12, after V lost 2 bases and J lost 3 bases. Germline CDR1 and CDR2: KGHSH and LQKENI. The CDR3, as DNA: TGTGCCAGCTCACCATATGTCCCGGACAGGTCGTACTATGGCTACACCTTC. Translating gives CASSPYVPDRSYYGYTF.

This chain joins TRBV11-3 and TRBJ2-5; TRBD1 agrees at 7 bases. The length of the CDR3 is 17 residues. Germline loops: CDR1 SGHNT, CDR2 YENEEA. V lost 5 bases, J lost 3 bases, and 15 bases stayed unmatched. In nucleotides, the CDR3 is TGTGCCAGCAGCACTTTGCCGGGACAGCGGTCCGAAGAGACCCAGTACTTC. Translated, it gives CASSTLPGQRSEETQYF.

V is TRBV7-8 and J is TRBJ1-2; 7 bases are a match to TRBD1. CDR1 and CDR2 from the germline V gene are SGHVS and FQNEAQ. V lost 3 bases and J lost 1; bases outside the gene matches: 5. The CDR3 has 15 residues. CDR3 residues: CASSFGDRVNYGYTF. CDR3 bases: TGTGCCAGCAGCTTCGGTGACAGGGTTAACTATGGCTACACCTTC.

This clone was picked up one time. CDR3 amino acids: CASSLVSGSSYEQYF. DNA of the CDR3: TGCGCCAGCAGCTTGGTGTCAGGTAGCTCCTACGAGCAGTACTTC. V usage is TRBV5-1 and J usage is TRBJ2-7; D uncertain. The germline V and J ends were trimmed by 0 bases and 0 bases, with 10 bases remaining between them. CDR3 length: 15 amino acids. In germline, CDR1 is SGHRS, CDR2 YFSETQ.

This clone was seen just once. Here the CDR3 reads CASSFRGTGYEQYF. CDR3 nucleotides: TGTGCCAGCAGTTTTCGGGGGACAGGCTACGAGCAGTACTTC. The rearrangement links TRBV28 to TRBJ2-7, with TRBD1 identical over 8 bases. Germline values: CDR1 MDHEN, CDR2 SYDVKM. The CDR3 has 14 residues. The J segment lost 3 bases and the V segment lost 3 bases, leaving 4 bases of the junction unmatched.

The V and J genes are TRBV9 and TRBJ1-1; D gene ambiguous. In germline, CDR1 is SGDLS, CDR2 YYNGEE. Trimming removed 3 bases at V and 0 bases at J, with 9 bases between. The CDR3 is made up of 14 amino acids. Here the CDR3 reads CASSAPGMNTEAFF. The CDR3 DNA sequence: TGTGCCAGCAGCGCGCCCGGCATGAACACTGAAGCTTTCTTT.

In nucleotides, the CDR3 is TGTGCCAGCAGCTTGGGCTGGACAGGGGGTAGGAATGAGCAGTTCTTC. It translates to CASSLGWTGGRNEQFF. V usage is TRBV5-4 and J usage is TRBJ2-1; 10 positions match TRBD1. The CDR3 spans 16 residues. CDR1 and CDR2 (germline): SGHNT, YYREEE (reference sequence). The V and J ends lost 0 bases and 7 bases, in that order; junction bases with no gene match: 7.

The chain carries TRBV6-5 and TRBJ1-3; D remains ambiguous. The V gene lost 6 bases and the J gene lost 4 bases, with 13 bases spanning the gap. The CDR3 is 14 residues long. The V gene's germline CDR1 is MNHEY and CDR2 SVGAGI. The CDR3 spells CASSRMGSGNTIYF. The CDR3 bases are TGTGCCAGCAGCCGCATGGGCAGCGGAAACACCATATATTTT.